This paragraph reports one TCR beta chain. The antigen is not known. This entry comes from a study of cytomegalovirus exposure and HLA in healthy donors. Findings and limits, study-wide: In a later analysis, specific HLA alleles were associated with some 16,000 TCR beta sequences at a 0.05 false discovery rate. In vitro data verified three CMV-associated chains as specific for CMV antigens. A later analysis reported that several of the most significant clusters appeared to be linked to common viral pathogens, among them Epstein-Barr virus.

CDR1 LNHDA and CDR2 SQIVND come from the germline V gene (reference sequence). This CDR3 contains 13 residues. Trimming stripped 7 bases from V and 5 bases from J, with 15 bases between. Use of 60 Vbeta and 13 Jbeta primers characterized the PCR. The data were produced by immunoSEQ multiplex PCR, yet TCRdb's version contains in-frame clones alone and is incomplete. The repertoire holds around 50,000 clones, with around 67% as singletons. This chain uses TRBV19 with TRBJ2-7; D might be TRBD2 (6 bases). Input material: PBMCs. The sequence derives from a woman in her 50s in good health and CMV-seropositive. CDR3 in DNA: TGTGCCAGTATCGGGACCGGGGGAGACGAGCAGTACTTC. This encodes CASIGTGGDEQYF.